This TCR beta chain was captured by sequencing in a study of T-cell reconstitution after alpha-beta-depleted transplantation in children. Whole-study findings and limits: Counts and diversity of T cells one year after transplant came mostly from newly produced T cells.

Trimming removed 5 bases from V and 5 bases from J; junction bases left unmatched: 5. The CDR3 contains 13 residues. Germline V gene lookup returns CDR1 MNHNS and CDR2 SASEGT. This clonotype was detected a few times. The antigen remains unidentified. The library targeted TCRbeta and was prepared with unique molecular identifiers. MiXCR was run by TCRdb on the PCR reads, yielding one entry per CDR3 protein. The sample has some 87,000 distinct CDR3 sequences; 15% are singletons. The clonotype was recovered from a male patient under 10 years old who had a stem cell transplant for acute lymphoblastic leukemia, so the T cells may come from the graft donor. This sequence joins TRBV6-1 and TRBJ2-5, with 7 bases lining up with TRBD2. Sequenced here: PBMCs, mostly from graft donor cells, sampled 180 days after TCRalphabeta/CD19-depleted stem cell transplant. The CDR3 nucleotides are TGTGCCAGCAGTACGGGGGGTCTGGAGACCCAGTACTTC. Residues: CASSTGGLETQYF.